This is a list of T cell receptor beta chains from one sample in a study of cytomegalovirus exposure and HLA in healthy donors. Method: immunoSEQ multiplex PCR; TCRdb's copy keeps in-frame clones and lacks some. The profile shows approximately 140,000 clones, 55% to 80% of them singletons. Sequencing used PBMCs. Receptors were obtained from a woman aged 55-70 years in good health and CMV-seropositive. The CDR3 runs from the conserved cysteine through the conserved F or W. The D gene is left open where the match is weak. Size values are once, few and many counts, or a class for expanded clones, and some rows have none.

D gene | clone size | J gene | CDR3 length | V gene | CDR3 protein | CDR3 DNA
TRBD1 | few | TRBJ2-6 | 17 | TRBV5-1 | CASMTGASSPGANVLTF | TGCGCCAGCATGACAGGGGCCTCAAGCCCCGGGGCCAACGTCCTGACTTTC
- | - | TRBJ1-1 | 16 | TRBV19 | CASSIGNRPLGTEAFF | TGTGCCAGTAGTATCGGGAACAGACCACTTGGCACTGAAGCTTTCTTT
TRBD2 | - | TRBJ2-1 | 16 | TRBV4-3 | CASSQVWIAGHNEQFF | TGCGCCAGCAGCCAAGTGTGGATAGCGGGGCACAATGAGCAGTTCTTC
- | - | TRBJ1-1 | 14 | TRBV11-2 | CASSLVSVRAEAFF | TGTGCCAGCAGCCTAGTGAGTGTTCGGGCTGAAGCTTTCTTT
- | - | TRBJ2-3 | 16 | TRBV27 | CASSLYVNRATDTQYF | TGTGCCAGCAGCCTCTATGTCAACAGGGCTACAGATACGCAGTATTTT
TRBD1 | - | TRBJ1-2 | 17 | TRBV15 | CATSRDPGDRGNYGYTF | TGTGCCACCAGCAGAGACCCAGGGGACAGGGGTAACTATGGCTACACCTTC
TRBD2 | - | TRBJ2-7 | 17 | TRBV4-2 | CASSQEAWAGGFNEQYF | TGTGCCAGCAGCCAAGAGGCATGGGCGGGAGGGTTCAACGAGCAGTACTTC
TRBD1 | - | TRBJ2-7 | 13 | TRBV11-1 | CASSYSTGNGQYF | TGTGCCAGCAGCTACTCGACAGGGAATGGGCAGTACTTC
- | - | TRBJ2-2 | 15 | TRBV9 | CASSATGGHTGELFF | TGTGCCAGCAGCGCCACGGGGGGCCACACCGGGGAGCTGTTTTTT
TRBD2 | - | TRBJ2-3 | 16 | TRBV4-2 | CASSQDLGTTGGFVYF | TGTGCCAGCAGCCAAGACCTCGGGACTACTGGAGGATTTGTGTATTTT
- | once | TRBJ2-3 | 14 | TRBV6-4 | CASSDYYPGDTQYF | TGTGCCAGCAGTGACTACTATCCGGGAGATACGCAGTATTTT
TRBD2 | - | TRBJ2-7 | 14 | TRBV11-1 | CASSWTSGTYEQYF | TGTGCCAGCAGCTGGACTAGCGGGACCTACGAGCAGTACTTC
- | once | TRBJ1-4 | 12 | TRBV30 | CAWATQNEKLFF | TGTGCCTGGGCGACTCAAAATGAAAAACTGTTTTTT
TRBD1 | - | TRBJ2-3 | 13 | TRBV27 | CAITDRGTDTQYF | TGTGCCATCACGGACAGGGGCACAGATACGCAGTATTTT
- | - | TRBJ2-1 | 12 | TRBV11-2 | CASSLGAEAQFF | TGTGCCAGCAGCTTAGGGGCCGAAGCGCAGTTCTTC
TRBD2 | - | TRBJ2-1 | 14 | TRBV7-9 | CASTQSASGWQQFF | TGTGCCAGCACCCAATCGGCTAGCGGATGGCAGCAGTTCTTC
- | - | TRBJ1-1 | 16 | TRBV5-4 | CASSLGPGMMNTEAFF | TGTGCCAGCAGCTTGGGCCCCGGGATGATGAACACTGAAGCTTTCTTT
TRBD1 | - | TRBJ2-7 | 15 | TRBV18 | CASSPGQGSRDEQYF | TGTGCCAGCTCGCCGGGACAGGGAAGCCGCGACGAGCAGTACTTC
- | - | TRBJ1-5 | 16 | TRBV7-2 | CASSSRVGHSNQPQHF | TGTGCCAGCAGCAGCAGGGTTGGCCATAGCAATCAGCCCCAGCATTTT
- | - | TRBJ1-4 | 15 | TRBV15 | CATSISTGSFEKLFF | TGTGCCACCAGCATATCGACAGGATCGTTTGAAAAACTGTTTTTT
- | - | TRBJ1-1 | 12 | TRBV2 | CASSELGAEAFF | TGTGCCAGCAGTGAATTGGGGGCCGAAGCTTTCTTT